These 21 T cell receptor beta chains were sequenced from one sample in a study of OX40 agonist ivuxolimab in advanced cancers. Assay: immunoSEQ multiplex PCR; the TCRdb copy retains only in-frame clones and omits some. This sample has approximately 65,000 clones, with 80% to 90% found just once. The source material was CD4+ or CD8+ T cells sorted from blood, sampled in a trial of the OX40 agonist ivuxolimab. Receptors originate from an adult with an advanced solid tumor such as melanoma, head and neck, liver or kidney cancer.

This clone was counted a single time. The rearrangement links TRBV7-9 to TRBJ1-2; the D is unclear. CDR1 SEHNR and CDR2 FQNEAQ come from the germline V gene (reference sequence). CDR3 length: 11 residues. Trimming removed 2 bases from V and 6 bases from J, with 4 bases in between. For the CDR3, the DNA is TGTGCCAGCAGCTTATCAGATGGCTACACCTTC. It is translated as CASSLSDGYTF.

The genes are TRBV19 and TRBJ1-4; TRBD1 aligns across 9 bases. The CDR3 totals 13 residues. CDR1 is LNHDA, CDR2 SQIVND, per germline (reference sequence). The trim removed 10 bases at V and 8 bases at J, leaving 8 bases unmatched. The CDR3 here is CATAQGAREKLFF. The CDR3, as DNA: TGTGCCACCGCACAGGGGGCGCGGGAAAAACTGTTTTTT.

The V gene is TRBV5-4, the J gene TRBJ2-3; TRBD2 matches at 7 bases. After removal of 4 bases from V and 0 bases from J, the junction contained 11 bases not matched to a gene. The CDR3 is 17 residues long. The germline CDR1 and CDR2 sequences are SGHNT and YYREEE (reference sequence). The CDR3 DNA follows: TGTGCCAGCAGCCCGGGAGGCTATCAAACTAGCACAGATACGCAGTATTTT. This encodes CASSPGGYQTSTDTQYF. The whole variable domain, filled in from reference TRBV5-4 and TRBJ2-3, reads ETGVTQSPTHLIKTRGQQVTLRCSSQSGHNTVSWYQQALGQGPQFIFQYYREEENGRGNFPPRFSGLQFPNYSSELNVNALELDDSALYLCASSPGGYQTSTDTQYFGPGTRLTVL.

The chain uses TRBV6-4 and TRBJ2-5; TRBD1 aligns across 11 bases. Trimming removed 3 bases from V and 5 bases from J; junction bases left unmatched: 11. The germline V gene encodes CDR1 MRHNA and CDR2 SNTAGT. CDR3 size: 17 residues. CDR3 region: CASSETDRGRVSETQYF. CDR3 sequence (DNA): TGTGCCAGCAGTGAAACGGACAGGGGGCGCGTTTCGGAGACCCAGTACTTC.

The V and J genes are TRBV27 and TRBJ1-4; perhaps TRBD1 as D (5 bases). V lost 6 bases, J lost 8 bases, and 19 bases lay in between. Germline values: CDR1 MNHEY, CDR2 SMNVEV (reference sequence). This CDR3 is 15 amino acids long. The CDR3 coding sequence is TGTGCCAGCAGACGATTGTTAGGGGAAGGAGAAAAACTGTTTTTT. Its translation: CASRRLLGEGEKLFF.

The chain is built from TRBV6-5 and TRBJ1-3; D is unresolved. V gave up 10 bases and J gave up 0 bases, with 16 bases separating them. This CDR3 region has 15 residues. Looked up from germline, CDR1 is MNHEY and CDR2 is SVGAGI. CDR3: CATNLGSYSGNTIYF. The CDR3 DNA sequence: TGTGCCACCAATTTGGGGAGTTACTCTGGAAACACCATATATTTT.

The rearrangement links TRBV19 to TRBJ2-2, with D perhaps matching TRBD1 (6 bases). From germline, CDR1 is LNHDA and CDR2 SQIVND (reference sequence). The V end was cut by 7 bases, the J end by 2 bases, with 14 bases between. The CDR3 contains 15 residues. The CDR3 loop reads CASIGQNINTGELFF. CDR3 coding DNA: TGTGCCAGTATCGGACAGAACATAAACACCGGGGAGCTGTTTTTT.

This sequence joins TRBV6-5 and TRBJ1-5; D call uncertain. This CDR3 spans 15 amino acids. The V end was cut by 2 bases, the J end by 0 bases, with 8 bases between. CDR1 MNHEY and CDR2 SVGAGI come from the germline V gene. The CDR3 nucleotides read TGTGCCAGCAGTTACGACATCTTTAGCAATCAGCCCCAGCATTTT. Its translation: CASSYDIFSNQPQHF.

The chain uses TRBV7-8 and TRBJ2-1, with a weak D call TRBD2 (5 bases). V lost 5 bases and J lost 0, with 17 bases in between. This CDR3 is 17 amino acids long. The germline V gene encodes CDR1 SGHVS and CDR2 FQNEAQ. The CDR3 DNA reads TGTGCCAGCAGCCTCCTGTTAGGGAGCAGCTCCTACAATGAGCAGTTCTTC. The encoded protein is CASSLLLGSSSYNEQFF.

This chain links TRBV5-1 with TRBJ2-5; D remains ambiguous. Germline lookup yields CDR1 SGHRS and CDR2 YFSETQ. Trimming took off 4 bases at V and 1 base at J, with 11 bases between the two ends. This CDR3 has 14 amino acids. DNA for the CDR3: TGCGCCAGCAGCCCCGGACGGCCCCAAGAGACCCAGTACTTC. The encoded protein is CASSPGRPQETQYF. Using reference TRBV5-1 and TRBJ2-5 for the parts outside the CDR3, the full variable domain is KAGVTQTPRYLIKTRGQQVTLSCSPISGHRSVSWYQQTPGQGLQFLFEYFSETQRNKGNFPGRFSGRQFSNSRSEMNVSTLELGDSALYLCASSPGRPQETQYFGPGTRLLVL.

The chain combines TRBV19 with TRBJ1-1; TRBD1 matches 8 bases. V lost 4 bases, J lost 3 bases, and 10 bases stayed unmatched. The V gene's germline CDR1 is LNHDA and CDR2 SQIVND (reference sequence). The CDR3 is 16 amino acids. In DNA form, the CDR3 reads TGTGCCAGTAGTACCGATGACAGGGGAGGAGACACTGAAGCTTTCTTT. Protein: CASSTDDRGGDTEAFF.

J is TRBJ2-2 and V is TRBV6-1; 10 bases are shared with TRBD1. Per germline, CDR1 MNHNS and CDR2 SASEGT. V dropped 10 bases and J dropped 5; count of bases not matched to a gene: 4. The CDR3 runs 13 residues. CDR3 nucleotide sequence: TGTGCCACTGGGACAGGGGTAACCGGGGAGCTGTTTTTT. It yields the protein CATGTGVTGELFF.

The count of this clone is one. V is TRBV5-1 and J is TRBJ2-7, with 8 bases that match TRBD1. CDR1 and CDR2 from the germline V gene are SGHRS and YFSETQ. After removal of 0 bases from V and 5 bases from J, the junction contained 7 bases not matched to a gene. The CDR3 covers 15 residues. CDR3 loop: CASSLAEQGEHEQYF. CDR3 bases: TGCGCCAGCAGCTTGGCCGAACAGGGGGAGCACGAGCAGTACTTC.

This chain uses TRBV5-6 with TRBJ2-7; D gene ambiguous. CDR1 is SGHDT, CDR2 YYEEEE, per germline. Trimming took off 0 bases at V and 7 bases at J, with 14 bases between the two ends. CDR3 length equals 14 residues. The CDR3 DNA reads TGTGCCAGCAGCTTGGCTTGGAGTCCGGGTGAGCAGTACTTC. Residues: CASSLAWSPGEQYF.

The rearrangement joins TRBV11-1 to TRBJ2-3, with TRBD2 identical over 15 bases. The ends lost 3 bases at V and 5 bases at J; junction bases unmatched: 6. The germline V gene encodes CDR1 SGHAT and CDR2 FQDESV (reference sequence). The CDR3 is made up of 17 amino acids. In DNA, the CDR3 is TGTGCCAGCAGCTTTTCGGGACTAGCGGGAGGAGGAGATACGCAGTATTTT. Its translation: CASSFSGLAGGGDTQYF. The variable domain in full, with the rest retrieved from reference TRBV11-1 and TRBJ2-3, is EAEVAQSPRYKITEKSQAVAFWCDPISGHATLYWYRQILGQGPELLVQFQDESVVDDSQLPKDRFSAERLKGVDSTLKIQPAELGDSAMYLCASSFSGLAGGGDTQYFGPGTRLTVL.

The chain carries TRBV5-1 and TRBJ2-3; the D gene could be TRBD1 or TRBD2 (5 bases each). The V end was cut by 2 bases, the J end by 5 bases, with 12 bases between. Germline assignment: CDR1 SGHRS and CDR2 YFSETQ. The length of the CDR3 is 14 residues. Written as DNA, the CDR3 is TGCGCCAGCAGCTTTGGGACCGAACTAGATACGCAGTATTTT. It translates to CASSFGTELDTQYF.

V gene TRBV6-6 combines with J gene TRBJ1-4, with 8 bases fitting TRBD1. The germline V gene encodes CDR1 MNHNY and CDR2 SVGAGI (reference sequence). V shed 0 bases and J 10 bases; nucleotides not matched to a gene: 7. The CDR3 is 15 residues long. The CDR3 nucleotides read TGTGCCAGCAGTTACTCGGGGACAGGAGGGGGAAAACTGTTTTTT. It yields the protein CASSYSGTGGGKLFF.

The gene calls are TRBV6-1 and TRBJ1-1; 7 bases line up with TRBD1. The CDR3 has 13 residues. V dropped 5 bases and J dropped 6; count of bases not matched to a gene: 6. Germline lookup yields CDR1 MNHNS and CDR2 SASEGT. This chain's CDR3 is CASSFKTGAEAFF. CDR3 nucleotides: TGTGCCAGCAGTTTTAAAACAGGGGCTGAAGCTTTCTTT.

V usage is TRBV28 and J usage is TRBJ1-2; D might be TRBD1 (5 bases). The CDR3 loop spans 18 amino acids. Deletions cut 6 bases from V and 1 base from J, with 24 bases between. Germline V gene sequence: CDR1 MDHEN, CDR2 SYDVKM. In DNA, the CDR3 is TGTGCCAGCAGATCTCCCGGGCAGGCCAGGGACGGTAACTATGGCTACACCTTC. Amino acid sequence: CASRSPGQARDGNYGYTF.

This clone was seen a single time. V is TRBV9 and J is TRBJ2-5; 7 bases agree with TRBD2. The CDR3 covers 14 residues. The V gene's germline CDR1 is SGDLS and CDR2 YYNGEE. V was pared by 0 bases and J by 2 bases, with 1 base of the junction left unmatched. CDR3 protein: CASSVGGLQETQYF. The CDR3 DNA follows: TGTGCCAGCAGCGTAGGGGGACTACAAGAGACCCAGTACTTC.

The chain links TRBV30 to TRBJ1-2; 9 nucleotides agree with TRBD1. V lost 2 bases to trimming and J lost 6 bases; unmatched junction nucleotides: 10. This CDR3 comprises 15 residues. Germline V gives CDR1 GTSNPN, CDR2 SVGIG (reference sequence). The CDR3 nucleotides are TGTGCCTGGAGTATTACCTTGACAGGGGGTAATGGCTACACCTTC. Residues: CAWSITLTGGNGYTF.